The rows below give T cell receptor beta chains drawn from one sample of a study of CD8+ T cells in alopecia areata. Assay used: immunoSEQ multiplex PCR; TCRdb lists only in-frame clones, some missing. Of 50,000 to 65,000 clones in the sample, around 46% were seen once. Sequenced material: CD8+ T cells sorted from blood, taken at approximately week 39, from a patient treated with tofacitinib. The receptors originated from a human donor with alopecia areata. Each CDR3 is given with its conserved first and last residue. The D gene is left open where the match is weak. Part of the rows lack a size; the others show once, few, many or a class for expanded clones.

len: 15; abundance: NA; j_gene: TRBJ2-2; d_gene: TRBD1; v_gene: TRBV9; CDR3nt: TGTGCCAGCAGCCTACGGGACAGCTACACCGGGGAGCTGTTTTTT; CDR3aa: CASSLRDSYTGELFF
len: 12; abundance: NA; j_gene: TRBJ1-1; d_gene: NA; v_gene: TRBV10-3; CDR3nt: TGTGCCACCCACGGAATGAACACTGAAGCTTTCTTT; CDR3aa: CATHGMNTEAFF
len: 14; abundance: NA; j_gene: TRBJ2-7; d_gene: NA; v_gene: TRBV21-1; CDR3nt: TGTGCCAGCAGCAAAGTGGGGCGGGACTACGAGCAGTACTTC; CDR3aa: CASSKVGRDYEQYF
len: 14; abundance: NA; j_gene: TRBJ1-2; d_gene: NA; v_gene: TRBV29-1; CDR3nt: TGCAGCGTTGAAGATGGGAGGGGGGTGCTTGGCTACACCTTC; CDR3aa: CSVEDGRGVLGYTF
len: 14; abundance: few; j_gene: TRBJ1-5; d_gene: TRBD1; v_gene: TRBV27; CDR3nt: TGTGCCAGCAGTTTGTACAGGGGAAATCAGCCCCAGCATTTT; CDR3aa: CASSLYRGNQPQHF
len: 14; abundance: NA; j_gene: TRBJ1-5; d_gene: NA; v_gene: TRBV15; CDR3nt: TGTGCCACCCGCCTCGGGGCAGAAAATCAGCCCCAGCATTTT; CDR3aa: CATRLGAENQPQHF
len: 16; abundance: NA; j_gene: TRBJ2-3; d_gene: TRBD2; v_gene: TRBV7-7; CDR3nt: TGTGCTAGCAGCTTGAATCTGGCGGGAGGCACAGATACGCAGTATTTT; CDR3aa: CASSLNLAGGTDTQYF
len: 13; abundance: few; j_gene: TRBJ2-7; d_gene: NA; v_gene: TRBV19; CDR3nt: TGTGCCAGTAGTCACAGGTTATCCTACGAGCAGTACTTC; CDR3aa: CASSHRLSYEQYF
len: 15; abundance: few; j_gene: TRBJ2-3; d_gene: NA; v_gene: TRBV5-5; CDR3nt: TGTGCCAGCAGCTTGGAGCCCAGGGGCACAGATACGCAGTATTTT; CDR3aa: CASSLEPRGTDTQYF
len: 14; abundance: NA; j_gene: TRBJ2-7; d_gene: TRBD2; v_gene: TRBV9; CDR3nt: TGTGCCAGCAGCGGAGGACTAGAAAACTACGAGCAGTACTTC; CDR3aa: CASSGGLENYEQYF
len: 14; abundance: few; j_gene: TRBJ2-5; d_gene: NA; v_gene: TRBV7-6; CDR3nt: TGTGCCAGCAGCTTGAACAGAGTCCAAGAGACCCAGTACTTC; CDR3aa: CASSLNRVQETQYF
len: 14; abundance: few; j_gene: TRBJ1-5; d_gene: TRBD1; v_gene: TRBV5-1; CDR3nt: TGCGCCAGCAGCCCGACAGGGGGCCTTCAGCCCCAGCATTTT; CDR3aa: CASSPTGGLQPQHF
len: 15; abundance: NA; j_gene: TRBJ2-7; d_gene: NA; v_gene: TRBV6-5; CDR3nt: TGTGCCAGCAGTTACTCAGCAGGTGGAGCCTACGAGCAGTACTTC; CDR3aa: CASSYSAGGAYEQYF
len: 11; abundance: NA; j_gene: TRBJ2-1; d_gene: TRBD2; v_gene: TRBV29-1; CDR3nt: TGCAGCGTACTACTAGCGGGAGAGTCGTTCTTC; CDR3aa: CSVLLAGESFF
len: 17; abundance: NA; j_gene: TRBJ2-7; d_gene: NA; v_gene: TRBV7-2; CDR3nt: TGTGCCAGCAGCTTAAGTGGTAGGCCTTCCTCCGCCTACGAGCAGTACTTC; CDR3aa: CASSLSGRPSSAYEQYF
len: 13; abundance: NA; j_gene: TRBJ2-7; d_gene: NA; v_gene: TRBV29-1; CDR3nt: TGCAGCGTTGAAGGAGAGAAACCCTACGAGCAGTACTTC; CDR3aa: CSVEGEKPYEQYF
len: 15; abundance: NA; j_gene: TRBJ1-5; d_gene: NA; v_gene: TRBV2; CDR3nt: TGTGCCAGCAGTGACACAGCCTATAGCAATCAGCCCCAGCATTTT; CDR3aa: CASSDTAYSNQPQHF
len: 14; abundance: once; j_gene: TRBJ2-7; d_gene: TRBD2; v_gene: TRBV11-2; CDR3nt: TGTGCCAGCACCCGCACTAGCGTAACGGGCGAGCAGTACTTC; CDR3aa: CASTRTSVTGEQYF
len: 14; abundance: NA; j_gene: TRBJ2-7; d_gene: TRBD1; v_gene: TRBV7-9; CDR3nt: TGTGCCAGCAGCCGGGGACAGGGAGGGTACGAGCAGTACTTC; CDR3aa: CASSRGQGGYEQYF
len: 14; abundance: NA; j_gene: TRBJ2-3; d_gene: NA; v_gene: TRBV7-9; CDR3nt: TGTGCCAGCAAAAGGGGGGATACCTCAGATACGCAGTATTTT; CDR3aa: CASKRGDTSDTQYF
len: 13; abundance: NA; j_gene: TRBJ1-1; d_gene: NA; v_gene: TRBV30; CDR3nt: TGTGCCTGGAGTGTTCAGGGGTACACTGAAGCTTTCTTT; CDR3aa: CAWSVQGYTEAFF
len: 14; abundance: NA; j_gene: TRBJ2-1; d_gene: NA; v_gene: TRBV27; CDR3nt: TGTGCCAGTTCGGGGCTGAGCTCCTACAATGAGCAGTTCTTC; CDR3aa: CASSGLSSYNEQFF
len: 17; abundance: few; j_gene: TRBJ1-4; d_gene: TRBD1; v_gene: TRBV5-1; CDR3nt: TGCGCCAGCAGCCGCACAGGACAGGGGACAACTAATGAAAAACTGTTTTTT; CDR3aa: CASSRTGQGTTNEKLFF
len: 17; abundance: few; j_gene: TRBJ2-2; d_gene: NA; v_gene: TRBV19; CDR3nt: TGTGCCAGTAGTCCTCTCGTCCTTCAACAAGACACCGGGGAGCTGTTTTTT; CDR3aa: CASSPLVLQQDTGELFF
len: 13; abundance: few; j_gene: TRBJ1-5; d_gene: TRBD1; v_gene: TRBV19; CDR3nt: TGTGCCAGTAGTATGAACAGGGGACAGCCCCAGCATTTT; CDR3aa: CASSMNRGQPQHF
len: 14; abundance: NA; j_gene: TRBJ1-5; d_gene: NA; v_gene: TRBV7-9; CDR3nt: TGTGCCAGCAGCCGTTCCGGGCAACCCGAAACCCAGCATTTT; CDR3aa: CASSRSGQPETQHF
len: 15; abundance: NA; j_gene: TRBJ2-3; d_gene: TRBD2; v_gene: TRBV29-1; CDR3nt: TGCAGCGCTGGATTAGCGGGAGTAAGCACAGATACGCAGTATTTT; CDR3aa: CSAGLAGVSTDTQYF
len: 15; abundance: once; j_gene: TRBJ2-7; d_gene: TRBD2; v_gene: TRBV5-6; CDR3nt: TGTGCCAGCAGCTTGGTACCTAGCGGGGCTTACGAGCAGTACTTC; CDR3aa: CASSLVPSGAYEQYF
len: 14; abundance: few; j_gene: TRBJ1-5; d_gene: NA; v_gene: TRBV5-6; CDR3nt: TGTGCCAGCAGCTTGGATCGCAGCAATCAGCCCCAGCATTTT; CDR3aa: CASSLDRSNQPQHF
len: 11; abundance: NA; j_gene: TRBJ2-7; d_gene: NA; v_gene: TRBV14; CDR3nt: TGTGCCAGCAGCCAGGCCTACGAGCAGTACTTC; CDR3aa: CASSQAYEQYF
len: 14; abundance: NA; j_gene: TRBJ1-5; d_gene: NA; v_gene: TRBV30; CDR3nt: TGTGCCTGGAGTCGCCCCAGAAGCAATCAGCCCCAGCATTTT; CDR3aa: CAWSRPRSNQPQHF
len: 13; abundance: NA; j_gene: TRBJ2-7; d_gene: NA; v_gene: TRBV29-1; CDR3nt: TGCAGCGTGGCACCGGCGGGATCCTACGAGCAGTACTTC; CDR3aa: CSVAPAGSYEQYF
len: 14; abundance: few; j_gene: TRBJ2-1; d_gene: NA; v_gene: TRBV23-1; CDR3nt: TGCGCCAGCAGGAGCGGTTCCTCCTACAATGAGCAGTTCTTC; CDR3aa: CASRSGSSYNEQFF
len: 14; abundance: NA; j_gene: TRBJ2-7; d_gene: NA; v_gene: TRBV28; CDR3nt: TGTGCCAGCAGTTGGGCAGTAGGAGCCTACGAGCAGTACTTC; CDR3aa: CASSWAVGAYEQYF
len: 13; abundance: few; j_gene: TRBJ1-1; d_gene: NA; v_gene: TRBV29-1; CDR3nt: TGCAGCGTTGAGCCGGCCGGGAGCACTGAAGCTTTCTTT; CDR3aa: CSVEPAGSTEAFF
len: 14; abundance: few; j_gene: TRBJ2-5; d_gene: NA; v_gene: TRBV7-9; CDR3nt: TGTGCCAGCAGCTTTTGGCGGCCCCAAGAGACCCAGTACTTC; CDR3aa: CASSFWRPQETQYF
len: 16; abundance: NA; j_gene: TRBJ1-2; d_gene: NA; v_gene: TRBV27; CDR3nt: TGTGCCAGCAGTTTAAGGGCCAGCCTGGGGGGCTATGGCTACACCTTC; CDR3aa: CASSLRASLGGYGYTF
len: 15; abundance: NA; j_gene: TRBJ1-4; d_gene: NA; v_gene: TRBV2; CDR3nt: TGTGCCAGCAGTGAGCGGCTGGGGATGAGGGAAAAACTGTTTTTT; CDR3aa: CASSERLGMREKLFF
len: 14; abundance: NA; j_gene: TRBJ2-5; d_gene: NA; v_gene: TRBV9; CDR3nt: TGTGCCAGCAGCGTAGGCGGAGGGAAAGAGACCCAGTACTTC; CDR3aa: CASSVGGGKETQYF